Detailed here is one T cell receptor beta chain. The antigen is not known. The sample originates from a study of cytotoxic CD8 clonotypes in ibrutinib-treated CLL. Overall study findings and caveats: T-cell clonality at baseline went above that of age-matched healthy donors and rose and fell with circulating CD8+ T-cell counts.

The V segment lost 5 bases and the J segment 10 bases; nucleotides outside the gene matches: 8. Germline CDR1 SGHTA, CDR2 FQGNSA. The CDR3 is 12 amino acids. Target depth was 1 in 200,000 to 1 in 1 million T cells, about 10x per clonotype. Method: immunoSEQ multiplex PCR; TCRdb's copy keeps in-frame clones and lacks some. The sample includes 45,000 to 65,000 clones, 75% to 90% of them seen just once. The gene calls are TRBV7-2 and TRBJ2-7, with 7 bases identical to TRBD2. This sequence was found in a human donor with chronic lymphocytic leukemia. The sample in question was PBMCs, obtained after 24 months of ibrutinib treatment. This CDR3 is CASSPGGVIQYF. CDR3 DNA: TGTGCCAGCAGCCCGGGAGGAGTAATCCAGTACTTC.